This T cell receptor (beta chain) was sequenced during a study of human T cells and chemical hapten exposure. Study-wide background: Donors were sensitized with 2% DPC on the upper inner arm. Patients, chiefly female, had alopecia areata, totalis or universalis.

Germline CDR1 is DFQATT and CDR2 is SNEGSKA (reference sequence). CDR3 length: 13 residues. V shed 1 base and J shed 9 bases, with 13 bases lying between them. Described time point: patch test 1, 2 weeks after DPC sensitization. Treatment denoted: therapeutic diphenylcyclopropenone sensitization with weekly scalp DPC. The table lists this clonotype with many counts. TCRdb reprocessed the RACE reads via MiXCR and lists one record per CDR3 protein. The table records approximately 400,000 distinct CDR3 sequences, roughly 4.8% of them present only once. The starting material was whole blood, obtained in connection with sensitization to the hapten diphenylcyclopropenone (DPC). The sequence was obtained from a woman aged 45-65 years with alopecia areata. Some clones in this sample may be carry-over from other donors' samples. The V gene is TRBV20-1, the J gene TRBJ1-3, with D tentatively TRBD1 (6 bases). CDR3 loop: CSARGGRGGTIYF. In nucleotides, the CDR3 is TGCAGTGCTAGAGGGGGCCGAGGGGGCACCATATATTTT.